The rows below give T cell receptor beta chains drawn from one sample of a study of shared clonotypes between healthy human individuals. Here immunoSEQ multiplex PCR was the method, and the copy in TCRdb shows in-frame clones only, minus some. The data show under 550,000 clones, with less than 96% seen just once and about 0.057% held by the top ten. The material sequenced was naive CD4+ T cells sorted from blood. The receptor source for this set is a woman between 25 and 40 years old in good health. The CDR3 runs from the conserved cysteine through the conserved F or W. The D gene is left open where the match is weak. Rows give clone size only sometimes, using once, few, many, or a class for an expanded clone.

D gene,clone size,V gene,J gene,CDR3 DNA,CDR3 protein
.,.,TRBV4-1,TRBJ2-3,TGCGCCAGCAGCCAAGTCGGAGGGACTAGCACAGATACGCAGTATTTT,CASSQVGGTSTDTQYF
.,.,TRBV5-8,TRBJ2-7,TGTGCCAGCAGCCCGCCATTCTACGAGCAGTACTTC,CASSPPFYEQYF
.,.,TRBV28,TRBJ1-1,TGTGCCAGCAGCCCCGTGGGGAGGGACACTGAAGCTTTCTTT,CASSPVGRDTEAFF
TRBD2,.,TRBV28,TRBJ2-1,TGTGCCAGCGGACTAGCGGGAATACATGAGCAGTTCTTC,CASGLAGIHEQFF
.,.,TRBV29-1,TRBJ2-4,TGCAGCGTTGAAGGAGGGGGGGCCAAAAACATTCAGTACTTC,CSVEGGGAKNIQYF
.,once,TRBV7-8,TRBJ2-3,TGTGCCAGCAGCTTCGACAGGATCGCAGATACGCAGTATTTT,CASSFDRIADTQYF
.,.,TRBV6-6,TRBJ2-7,TGTGCCAGCAGTTTCCACTCCAAGTCGGGGCAGTACTTC,CASSFHSKSGQYF
.,.,TRBV28,TRBJ2-1,TGTGCCAGCAGGGAACAGGGCTACAATGAGCAGTTCTTC,CASREQGYNEQFF
.,.,TRBV6-5,TRBJ1-4,TGTGCCAGCAGTTACACGCTAACAGCAAGTCATGAAAAACTGTTTTTT,CASSYTLTASHEKLFF
TRBD1,.,TRBV5-8,TRBJ2-7,TGTGCCAGCAGGGAAAGGACAGGGACGATTGAGCAGTACTTC,CASRERTGTIEQYF
.,.,TRBV28,TRBJ1-2,TGTGCCAGCAGTTTTAAACTGAACTATGGCTACACCTTC,CASSFKLNYGYTF
.,.,TRBV6-6,TRBJ1-1,TGTGCCAGCAGTTACCGGGCGCTCGAGAGGGACACTGAAGCTTTCTTT,CASSYRALERDTEAFF
.,.,TRBV7-9,TRBJ2-7,TGTGCCAGCAGCCGTCGAAGGCGGGGCCTCGAGCAGTACTTC,CASSRRRRGLEQYF
.,.,TRBV18,TRBJ2-2,TGTGCCAGCTCGCAGGTCTCCGGGAGAGGCACCGGGGAGCTGTTTTTT,CASSQVSGRGTGELFF
TRBD2,once,TRBV16,TRBJ2-1,TGTGCCAGCAGCGAACCGGGACTAGCGCTCAATGAGCAGTTCTTC,CASSEPGLALNEQFF
.,.,TRBV5-1,TRBJ1-2,TGCGCCAGCAGGTCGGGCCTCCAAAGATATGGCTACACCTTC,CASRSGLQRYGYTF
.,.,TRBV5-4,TRBJ2-6,TGTGCCAGCAGCCCGGGGGCCGGGACCCCCGGGGCCAACGTCCTGACTTTC,CASSPGAGTPGANVLTF
.,.,TRBV19,TRBJ2-1,TGTGCCAGTAGTATAGGGGCCAGGAGCTCCTACAATGAGCAGTTCTTC,CASSIGARSSYNEQFF
.,.,TRBV4-1,TRBJ2-4,TGCGCCAGCAGCCAAGCGGGGGCTCAAACAGGGAATGGACTACCCTTTCAGTACTTC,CASSQAGAQTGNGLPFQYF
.,.,TRBV28,TRBJ2-5,TGTGCCAGCACCCAAGGTGGGGGAGTGGAGACCCAGTACTTC,CASTQGGGVETQYF
TRBD1,.,TRBV7-9,TRBJ2-4,TGTGCCAGCAGCCCTCCAGGGGGCGGATTAGCCAAAAACATTCAGTACTTC,CASSPPGGGLAKNIQYF
TRBD1,.,TRBV28,TRBJ2-7,TGTGCCAGCAGCCCTCCCGGACAGGAATGGGACGAGCAGTACTTC,CASSPPGQEWDEQYF
.,.,TRBV5-6,TRBJ1-5,TGTGCCAGCAGCCCCGAACAGGGACGAAACCAGCCCCAGCATTTT,CASSPEQGRNQPQHF
TRBD1,.,TRBV28,TRBJ1-2,TGTGCCAGCAGTTCACCGGGACAGCCCGAATACTATGGCTACACCTTC,CASSSPGQPEYYGYTF
.,.,TRBV6-1,TRBJ1-1,TGTGCCAGCAGTGTGTCCCCCAGGGATTTGGACACTGAAGCTTTCTTT,CASSVSPRDLDTEAFF
.,.,TRBV6-5,TRBJ2-5,TGTGCCAGCAGTTACTCGCGCGGGGAGGCCCAGTACTTC,CASSYSRGEAQYF
.,.,TRBV4-2,TRBJ2-1,TGTGCCAGCAGCCAAGTGGCTGCTAGCGATAGCTCCTACAATGAGCAGTTCTTC,CASSQVAASDSSYNEQFF
TRBD2,.,TRBV18,TRBJ2-2,TGTGCCAGCTCACCCCCGGGACTAGCGGGCACGAGCACCGGGGAGCTGTTTTTT,CASSPPGLAGTSTGELFF
.,once,TRBV4-2,TRBJ2-3,TGTGCCAGCAGCCAAGAATACGAGATCACAGATACGCAGTATTTT,CASSQEYEITDTQYF
.,.,TRBV19,TRBJ2-7,TGTGCCAGTAGTATGAAAGCGGTCCACTACGAGCAGTACTTC,CASSMKAVHYEQYF
TRBD2,.,TRBV18,TRBJ2-7,TGTGCCAGCTCACCAACCCTAGCGGGGGACCTCTACGAGCAGTACTTC,CASSPTLAGDLYEQYF
.,.,TRBV7-2,TRBJ2-7,TGTGCCAGCAGCCCAACGGAGAGGTTACAGGTCTTGGAGCAGTACTTC,CASSPTERLQVLEQYF
.,.,TRBV19,TRBJ2-3,TGTGCCAGTACAGACGGCCTCACAGATACGCAGTATTTT,CASTDGLTDTQYF
TRBD1,.,TRBV28,TRBJ2-7,TGTGCCAGCAGTTTATTTGGACAGGGGGCGTTCTACGAGCAGTACTTC,CASSLFGQGAFYEQYF
TRBD1,.,TRBV28,TRBJ2-5,TGTGCCAGCAGCTATACAGGGGCAGAGACCCAGTACTTC,CASSYTGAETQYF
.,.,TRBV28,TRBJ2-2,TGTGCCAGCAGTTCGGACGACCAGTTGTTTGGGCTGTTTTTT,CASSSDDQLFGLFF
TRBD2,.,TRBV7-2,TRBJ2-7,TGTGCCAGCAGCACCACCCCGACTAGCGGAAAATACGAGCAGTACTTC,CASSTTPTSGKYEQYF
.,.,TRBV7-2,TRBJ1-3,TGTGCCAGCAGCTTAGATGGGGGTAGAAACACCATATATTTT,CASSLDGGRNTIYF
.,.,TRBV7-9,TRBJ1-6,TGTGCCAGCAGCTTAGGCCAGGGAGACCTTTCACCCCTCCACTTT,CASSLGQGDLSPLHF
TRBD2,.,TRBV4-1,TRBJ2-4,TGCGCCAGCAGCCAGGACGGACTAGCGGGAAAAAACATTCAGTACTTC,CASSQDGLAGKNIQYF
TRBD2,.,TRBV11-3,TRBJ2-7,TGTGCCAGCAGCTCTAGCGGGAGTCTCCACGAGCAGTACTTC,CASSSSGSLHEQYF
TRBD1,.,TRBV5-1,TRBJ1-1,TGCGCCAGCAGCAGGACAGGGGGCGCGTTGAACACTGAAGCTTTCTTT,CASSRTGGALNTEAFF
TRBD2,.,TRBV11-2,TRBJ2-2,TGTGCCAGCCGATCCGGGGTAGCGGGAGGGTCGAGCACCGGGGAGCTGTTTTTT,CASRSGVAGGSSTGELFF
TRBD2,.,TRBV10-1,TRBJ2-7,TGCGCCAGCAGTGAAGGAGCGGGAGGTTACGAGCAGTACTTC,CASSEGAGGYEQYF
.,.,TRBV9,TRBJ2-5,TGTGCCAGCAGCGTAGTATCGGGGGAGTGGGAGACCCAGTACTTC,CASSVVSGEWETQYF